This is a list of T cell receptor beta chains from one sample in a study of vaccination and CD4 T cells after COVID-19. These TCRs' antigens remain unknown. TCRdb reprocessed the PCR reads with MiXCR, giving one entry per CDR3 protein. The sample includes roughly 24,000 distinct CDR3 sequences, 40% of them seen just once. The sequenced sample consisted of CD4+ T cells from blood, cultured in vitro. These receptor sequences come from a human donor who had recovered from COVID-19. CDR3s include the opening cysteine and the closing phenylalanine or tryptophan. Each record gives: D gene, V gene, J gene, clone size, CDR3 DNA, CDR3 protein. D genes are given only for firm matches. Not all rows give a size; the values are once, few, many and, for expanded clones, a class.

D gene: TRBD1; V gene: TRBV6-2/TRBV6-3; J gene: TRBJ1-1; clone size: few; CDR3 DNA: TGTGCCACTCACTCCGGGACAGACTTTCGCAAAGCTTTCTTT; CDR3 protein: CATHSGTDFRKAFF
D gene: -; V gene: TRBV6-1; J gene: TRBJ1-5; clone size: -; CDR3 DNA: TGTGCCAGCAGTGAACCCGGTCTCCGTCAGCCCCAGCATTTT; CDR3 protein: CASSEPGLRQPQHF
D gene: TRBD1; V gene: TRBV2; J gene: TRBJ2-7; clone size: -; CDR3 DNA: TGTGCCAGCGTCGGACAGGGTTTCTACGAGCAGTACTTC; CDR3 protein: CASVGQGFYEQYF
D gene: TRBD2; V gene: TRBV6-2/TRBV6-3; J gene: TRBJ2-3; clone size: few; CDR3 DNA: TGTGCCAGCAGTTACGTAGCGGGAGGGCCTAGCACAGATACGCAGTATTTT; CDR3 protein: CASSYVAGGPSTDTQYF
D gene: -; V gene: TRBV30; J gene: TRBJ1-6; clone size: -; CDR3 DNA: TGTGCCTGGAGTGGCGGTTCCCCCCTCCACTTT; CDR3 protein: CAWSGGSPLHF
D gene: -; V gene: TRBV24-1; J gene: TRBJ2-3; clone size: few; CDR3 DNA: TGTGCCACCAGTGATTTTGGGTCGCCCACAGATACGCAGTATTTT; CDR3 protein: CATSDFGSPTDTQYF
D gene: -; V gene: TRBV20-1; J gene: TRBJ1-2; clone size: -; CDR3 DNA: TGCAGTGCTCAACTACCGGGACGGACCGGTGGCTACACCTTC; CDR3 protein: CSAQLPGRTGGYTF
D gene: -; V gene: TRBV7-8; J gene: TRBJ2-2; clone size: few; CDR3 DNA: TGTGCCAGCAGTTCCAGTGGGGTTTACACCGGGGAGCTGTTTTTT; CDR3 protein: CASSSSGVYTGELFF
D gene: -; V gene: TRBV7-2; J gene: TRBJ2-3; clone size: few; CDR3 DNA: TGTGCCAGCAGCTTAGCTAGGGGATTCGCAGATACGCAGTATTTT; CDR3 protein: CASSLARGFADTQYF
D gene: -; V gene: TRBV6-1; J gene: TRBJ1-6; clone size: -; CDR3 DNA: TGTGCCAGCAGTATAGGGACATCGTATAATTCACCCCTCCACTTT; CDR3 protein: CASSIGTSYNSPLHF
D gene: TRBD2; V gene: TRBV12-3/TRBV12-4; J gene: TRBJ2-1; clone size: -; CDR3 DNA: TGTGCCAGCAGTTCCCTAGGGACTAGCGGGGGAGCTCAGCAGTTCTTC; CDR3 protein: CASSSLGTSGGAQQFF
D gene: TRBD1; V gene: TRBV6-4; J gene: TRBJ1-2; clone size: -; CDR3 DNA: TGTGCCAGCAGTGACCTTGGGACAGGCGGGCTCTATGGCTACACCTTC; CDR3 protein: CASSDLGTGGLYGYTF
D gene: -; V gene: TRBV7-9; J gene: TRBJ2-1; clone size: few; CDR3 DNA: TGTGCCAGCAGCTTAGATGACACGAGAAATGAGCAGTTCTTC; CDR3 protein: CASSLDDTRNEQFF
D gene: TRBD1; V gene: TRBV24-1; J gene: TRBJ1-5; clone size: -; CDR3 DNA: TGTGCCACCAGTGATCCGGGACAGCATCAGCCCCAGCATTTT; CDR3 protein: CATSDPGQHQPQHF
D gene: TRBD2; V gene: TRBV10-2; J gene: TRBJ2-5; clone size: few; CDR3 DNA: TGCGCCAGCAGTGGAATCCTGGGACTAGCGGGCCCACAAGAGACCCAGTACTTC; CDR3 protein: CASSGILGLAGPQETQYF
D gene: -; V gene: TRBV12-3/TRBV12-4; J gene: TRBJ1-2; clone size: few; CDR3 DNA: TGTGCCAGCAGTTTTGGGGGCAGGGTTACCTATGGCTACACCTTC; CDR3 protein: CASSFGGRVTYGYTF